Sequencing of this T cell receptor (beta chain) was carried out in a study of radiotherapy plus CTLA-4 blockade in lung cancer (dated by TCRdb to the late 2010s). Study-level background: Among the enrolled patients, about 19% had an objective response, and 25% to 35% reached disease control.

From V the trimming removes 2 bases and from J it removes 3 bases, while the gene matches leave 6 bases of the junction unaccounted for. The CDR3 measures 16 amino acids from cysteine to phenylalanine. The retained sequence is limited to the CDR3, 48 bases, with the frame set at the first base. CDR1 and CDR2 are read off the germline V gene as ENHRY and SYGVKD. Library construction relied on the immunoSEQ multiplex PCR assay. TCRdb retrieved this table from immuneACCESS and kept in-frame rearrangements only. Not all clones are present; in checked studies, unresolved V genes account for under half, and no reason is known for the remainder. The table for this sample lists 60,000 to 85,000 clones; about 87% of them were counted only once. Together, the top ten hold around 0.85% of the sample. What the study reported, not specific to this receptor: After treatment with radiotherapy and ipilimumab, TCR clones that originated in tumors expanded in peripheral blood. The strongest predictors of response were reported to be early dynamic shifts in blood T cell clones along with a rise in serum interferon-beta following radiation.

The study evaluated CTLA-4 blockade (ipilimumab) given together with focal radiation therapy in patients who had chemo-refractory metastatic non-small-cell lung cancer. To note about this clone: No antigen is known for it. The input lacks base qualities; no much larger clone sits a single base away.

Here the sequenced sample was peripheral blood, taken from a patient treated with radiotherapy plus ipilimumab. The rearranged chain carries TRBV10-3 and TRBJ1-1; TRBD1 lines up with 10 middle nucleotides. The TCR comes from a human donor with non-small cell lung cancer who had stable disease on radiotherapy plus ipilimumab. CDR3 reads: CAISEDRGTGDTEAFF. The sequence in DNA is TGTGCCATCAGTGAGGATAGAGGGACAGGGGACACTGAAGCTTTCTTT.